The T cell receptor (beta chain) under discussion was sequenced for a study of control samples from healthy donors and cancer patients. The V and J ends lost 0 bases and 0 bases respectively, with 10 bases between them. The germline gives CDR1 SGHRS, CDR2 YFSETQ. The length of the CDR3 is 16 residues. Assay: immunoSEQ multiplex PCR; the TCRdb copy retains only in-frame clones and omits some. Seen here are about 150,000 clones, over 85% observed once, and the top ten hold about 5.6%. The sequence was obtained from a man in his forties in good health. The genes are TRBV5-1 and TRBJ1-5, with D unresolved. The sample was blood. The CDR3 coding sequence is TGCGCCAGCAGCTTGGCTCAGGCCGATAGCAATCAGCCCCAGCATTTT. Residues: CASSLAQADSNQPQHF.